This T cell receptor (beta chain) was documented in a study of blood T cell repertoires in COVID-19. Overall study: In each case, the material was cDNA or gDNA derived from T cells, B-cell-depleted T cells, or PBMCs.

The participants were between about 18 and 89 years old and came from roughly 24 US areas. Cohorts were assigned according to the clinical history that participants reported. This table comes from immunoSEQ multiplex PCR, and its TCRdb copy is limited to in-frame clones, with some not included. The sample includes about 360,000 clones, around 87% of them seen just once. The CDR3 loop spans 14 amino acids. CDR1 and CDR2 from the germline V gene are LGHNA and YNFKEQ. The V gene lost 0 bases and the J gene lost 2 bases, with 8 bases spanning the gap. The sequencing sample was made of PBMCs or T cells enriched from blood (not recorded which). The sequence came from a man aged 30 to 45 who had recovered from COVID-19. The genes are TRBV4-2 and TRBJ2-7; a possible D gene is TRBD2 (6 bases). CDR3 in amino acids: CASSQEPGAYEQYF. DNA for the CDR3: TGTGCCAGCAGCCAAGAACCGGGGGCCTACGAGCAGTACTTC.